Shown below are 3 T cell receptor beta chains from a single sample sequenced in a study of beta chain features in type 1 diabetes. Findings and limits, study-wide: Within each of all four CD4+ subsets, Type 1 diabetes patients had TCRB CDR3s that were moderately but significantly shorter.

Expressed TCRB transcripts got sequenced, as all isolated RNA was reverse transcribed. Sequenced by immunoSEQ multiplex PCR; TCRdb stores in-frame clones only, minus some. The sample has some 660,000 clones; over 13% are singletons. These receptors' targets are unknown. The specimen was naive CD4+ T cells from blood. These receptors were taken from a man aged 18 to 29 with type 1 diabetes.

V gene TRBV5-1 combines with J gene TRBJ2-3; 8 positions match TRBD2. The length of the CDR3 is 15 residues. The germline V gene encodes CDR1 SGHRS and CDR2 YFSETQ. The junction had 7 bases not matched to a gene; V was cut back by 4 bases and J by 3 bases. The CDR3 DNA is TGCGCCAGCAGCCGGATAGCGGGAAAGACAGATACGCAGTATTTT. Amino acid sequence: CASSRIAGKTDTQYF.

There are a few counts of this clone. The chain couples TRBV30 to TRBJ1-2; 10 bases are shared with TRBD1. The CDR3 has 14 amino acids. V was pared by 7 bases and J by 6 bases, with 11 bases of the junction left unmatched. Germline CDR1 GTSNPN, CDR2 SVGIG (reference sequence). The CDR3 sequence is CAFTDRGRSNGYTF. Here the CDR3 DNA reads TGTGCCTTCACCGACAGGGGGCGATCGAATGGCTACACCTTC. Looking up the rest from reference TRBV30 and TRBJ1-2 gives the full variable domain: SQTIHQWPATLVQPVGSPLSLECTVEGTSNPNLYWYRQAAGRGLQLLFYSVGIGQISSEVPQNLSASRPQDRQFILSSKKLLLSDSGFYLCAFTDRGRSNGYTFGSGTRLTVV.

This clone was picked up a small number of times. The V call is TRBV27, the J call TRBJ1-5, with D unresolved. This CDR3 has 12 amino acids. Germline V gene sequence: CDR1 MNHEY, CDR2 SMNVEV (reference sequence). V was clipped by 5 bases and J by 3 bases, with 5 bases between them. The CDR3 region is CASSKHNQPQHF. For the CDR3, the DNA is TGTGCCAGCAGTAAACACAATCAGCCCCAGCATTTT.